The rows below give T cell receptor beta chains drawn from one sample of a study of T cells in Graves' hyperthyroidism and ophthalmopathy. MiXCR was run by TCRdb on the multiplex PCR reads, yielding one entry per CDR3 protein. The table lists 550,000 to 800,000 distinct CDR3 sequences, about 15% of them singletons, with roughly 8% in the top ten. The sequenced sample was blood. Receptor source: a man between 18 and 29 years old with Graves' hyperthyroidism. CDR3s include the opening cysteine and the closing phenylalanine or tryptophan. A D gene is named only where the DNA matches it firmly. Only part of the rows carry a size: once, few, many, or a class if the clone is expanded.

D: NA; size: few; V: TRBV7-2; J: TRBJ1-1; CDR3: CASSRPEGGAFF; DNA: TGTGCCAGCAGCCGCCCCGAGGGGGGGGCTTTCTTT
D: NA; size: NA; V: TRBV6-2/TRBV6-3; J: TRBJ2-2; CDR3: CASRSSYTGELFF; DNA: TGTGCCAGCAGGTCCAGCTACACCGGGGAGCTGTTTTTT
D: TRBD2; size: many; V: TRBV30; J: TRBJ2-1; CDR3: CAWNSLAGDEQFF; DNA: TGTGCCTGGAATAGCCTAGCGGGAGATGAGCAGTTCTTC
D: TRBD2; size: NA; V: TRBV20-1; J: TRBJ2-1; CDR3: CSAPWVGLVGEQFF; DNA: TGCAGTGCTCCATGGGTGGGACTAGTGGGTGAGCAGTTCTTC
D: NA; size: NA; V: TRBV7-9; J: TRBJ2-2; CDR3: CASSYRGGLRTGELFF; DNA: TGTGCCAGCAGCTACCGGGGCGGGCTGCGCACCGGGGAGCTGTTTTTT
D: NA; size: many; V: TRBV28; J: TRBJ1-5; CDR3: CASSIRQPSQPQHF; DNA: TGTGCCAGCAGTATCCGCCAACCCAGTCAGCCCCAGCATTTT
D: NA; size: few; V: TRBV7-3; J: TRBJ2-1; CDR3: CASSRGRINEQFF; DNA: TGTGCCAGCAGCCGGGGACGGATCAATGAGCAGTTCTTC
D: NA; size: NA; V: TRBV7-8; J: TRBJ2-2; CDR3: CASSLNSVNTGELFF; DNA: TGTGCCAGCAGCTTAAATTCGGTCAACACCGGGGAGCTGTTTTTT
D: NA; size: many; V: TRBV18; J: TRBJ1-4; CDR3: CASSPPGLGEKLFF; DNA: TGTGCCAGCTCACCACCGGGACTCGGTGAAAAACTGTTTTTT
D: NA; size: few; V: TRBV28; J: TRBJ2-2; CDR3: CASSLGGFGGELFF; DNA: TGTGCCAGCAGTTTAGGAGGGTTTGGCGGGGAGCTGTTTTTT
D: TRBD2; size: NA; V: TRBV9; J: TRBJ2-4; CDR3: CASSARTGTTGGDIQYF; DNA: TGTGCCAGCAGCGCCCGAACCGGGACTACCGGGGGTGACATTCAGTACTTC
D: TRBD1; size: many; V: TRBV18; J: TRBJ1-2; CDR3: CASSPGAGQGSGYTF; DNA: TGTGCCAGCTCACCGGGAGCGGGACAGGGCTCTGGCTACACCTTC
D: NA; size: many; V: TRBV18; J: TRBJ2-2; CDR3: CASSPPLRSNTGELFF; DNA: TGTGCCAGCTCACCACCGCTTAGGTCGAACACCGGGGAGCTGTTTTTT
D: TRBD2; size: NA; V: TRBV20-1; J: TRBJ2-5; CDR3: CSAPFVASGGGAQYF; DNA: TGCAGTGCTCCCTTCGTCGCTAGCGGGGGAGGGGCCCAGTACTTC
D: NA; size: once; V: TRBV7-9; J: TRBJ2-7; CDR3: CASRGEIYEQYF; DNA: TGTGCCAGCCGAGGGGAGATCTACGAGCAGTACTTC
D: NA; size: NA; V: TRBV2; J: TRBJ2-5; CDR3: CATRLDSNQETQYF; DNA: TGTGCCACTAGGCTCGACAGCAACCAAGAGACCCAGTACTTC
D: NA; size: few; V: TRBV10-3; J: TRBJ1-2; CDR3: CAISESLAGIGYGYTF; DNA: TGTGCCATCAGTGAGTCGTTGGCAGGGATAGGCTATGGCTACACCTTC
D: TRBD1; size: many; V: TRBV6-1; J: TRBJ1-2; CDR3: CASSPTGGSNYGYTF; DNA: TGTGCCAGCAGCCCGACAGGGGGGTCGAACTATGGCTACACCTTC
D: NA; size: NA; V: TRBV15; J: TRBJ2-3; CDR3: CATSRDQGRWADTQYF; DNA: TGTGCCACCAGCAGAGATCAGGGGCGGTGGGCAGATACGCAGTATTTT
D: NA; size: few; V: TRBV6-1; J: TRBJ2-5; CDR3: CASRTSPETQYF; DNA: TGTGCCAGCAGAACCTCCCCGGAGACCCAGTACTTC
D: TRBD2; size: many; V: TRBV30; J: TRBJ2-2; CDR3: CAWSLAAGELFF; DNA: TGTGCCTGGAGTCTAGCGGCCGGGGAGCTGTTTTTT
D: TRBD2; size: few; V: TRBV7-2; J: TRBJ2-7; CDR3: CASSQEPGGRLEQYF; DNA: TGCGCCAGCAGCCAAGAGCCGGGGGGGCGCCTCGAGCAGTATTTC
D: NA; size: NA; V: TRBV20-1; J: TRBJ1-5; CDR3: CSASSAGIEQPQHF; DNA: TGCAGTGCTAGCTCCGCAGGGATTGAGCAGCCCCAGCATTTT
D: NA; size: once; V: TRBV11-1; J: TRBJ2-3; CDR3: CASSFGSLMKDTQYF; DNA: TGTGCCAGCAGCTTCGGGTCACTAATGAAAGATACGCAGTATTTT
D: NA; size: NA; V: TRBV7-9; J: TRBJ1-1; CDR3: CASSTTVMNTEAFF; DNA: TGTGCCAGCAGCACAACAGTTATGAACACTGAAGCTTTCTTT
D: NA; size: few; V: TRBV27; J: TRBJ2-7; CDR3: CASSSYVDEQYF; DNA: TGTGCCAGCAGCTCTTATGTCGACGAGCAGTACTTC
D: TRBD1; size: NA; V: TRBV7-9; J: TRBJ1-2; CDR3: CASRPISTGNGYTF; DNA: TGTGCCAGCAGACCGATCTCGACAGGGAATGGCTACACCTTC
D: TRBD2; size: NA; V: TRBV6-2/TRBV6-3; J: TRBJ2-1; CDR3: CASSLVAGYGETQFF; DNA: TGTGCCAGCAGTCTGGTAGCGGGATACGGTGAGACCCAGTTCTTC
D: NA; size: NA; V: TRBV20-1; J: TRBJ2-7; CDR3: CSALADSSYEQYF; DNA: TGCAGTGCTTTAGCGGACTCCTCCTACGAGCAGTACTTC
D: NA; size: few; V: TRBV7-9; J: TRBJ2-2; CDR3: CASSRDLGGELFF; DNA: TGTGCCAGCAGCAGAGATCTGGGCGGGGAGCTGTTTTTT
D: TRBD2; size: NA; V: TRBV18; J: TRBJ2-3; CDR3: CASSPLSRLAGSTDTQYF; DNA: TGTGCCAGCTCACCATTATCCCGCCTAGCGGGGAGCACAGATACGCAGTATTTT
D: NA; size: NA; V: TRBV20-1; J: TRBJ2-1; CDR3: CSAIPGSDGWEQFF; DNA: TGCAGTGCTATTCCCGGGTCAGACGGGTGGGAGCAGTTCTTC
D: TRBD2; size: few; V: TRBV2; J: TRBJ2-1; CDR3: CASSVMETSGRSNDEQFF; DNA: TGTGCCAGCAGTGTGATGGAGACTAGCGGGAGGTCGAACGATGAGCAGTTCTTC
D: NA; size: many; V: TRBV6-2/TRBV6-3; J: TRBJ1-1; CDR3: CASRPGRRLGTEAFF; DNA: TGTGCCAGCAGGCCGGGACGTAGGCTTGGGACTGAAGCTTTCTTT
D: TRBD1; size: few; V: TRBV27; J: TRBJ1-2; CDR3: CASSPGQGVYYGYTF; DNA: TGTGCCAGCAGCCCTGGACAGGGTGTTTACTATGGCTACACCTTC
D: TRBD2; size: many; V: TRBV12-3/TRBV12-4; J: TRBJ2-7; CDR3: CASRLSGIGTYEQYF; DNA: TGTGCCAGCAGATTAAGCGGGATCGGCACCTACGAGCAGTACTTC
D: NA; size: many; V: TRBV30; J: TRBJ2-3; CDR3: CAWSGWGSGYTDTQYF; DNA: TGTGCCTGGAGTGGGTGGGGTAGCGGTTACACAGATACGCAGTATTTT
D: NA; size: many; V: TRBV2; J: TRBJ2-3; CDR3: CASKTANTDTQYF; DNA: TGTGCCAGCAAGACAGCCAACACAGATACGCAGTATTTT
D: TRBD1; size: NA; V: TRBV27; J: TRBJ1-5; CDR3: CASSTGQGPGSNQPQHF; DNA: TGTGCCAGCAGTACGGGACAGGGGCCAGGAAGCAATCAGCCCCAGCATTTT
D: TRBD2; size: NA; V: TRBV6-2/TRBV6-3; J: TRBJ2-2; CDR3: CATPSGSGTGELFF; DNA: TGTGCCACCCCTAGCGGGAGTGGAACCGGGGAGCTGTTTTTT
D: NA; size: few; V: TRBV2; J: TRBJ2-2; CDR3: CASSEASGSNTGELFF; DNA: TGTGCCAGCAGTGAAGCCTCGGGATCTAACACCGGGGAGCTGTTTTTT
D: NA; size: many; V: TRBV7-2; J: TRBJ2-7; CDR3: CASSLVSGYYEQYF; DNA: TGTGCCAGCAGCTTAGTTTCAGGCTACTACGAGCAGTACTTC
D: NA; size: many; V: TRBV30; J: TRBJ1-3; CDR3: CAWRHYSGNTIYF; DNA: TGTGCCTGGAGACATTACTCTGGAAACACCATATATTTT
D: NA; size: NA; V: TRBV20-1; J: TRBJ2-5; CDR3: CSASLGSGTETQYF; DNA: TGCAGTGCTAGCCTCGGGTCAGGGACGGAGACCCAGTACTTC
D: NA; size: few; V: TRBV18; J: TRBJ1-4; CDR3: CASSPSGGEKLFF; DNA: TGTGCCAGCTCACCGTCGGGCGGCGAAAAACTGTTTTTT
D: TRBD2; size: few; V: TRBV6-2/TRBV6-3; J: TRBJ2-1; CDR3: CASSYVLTSGSSYNEQFF; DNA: TGTGCCAGCAGTTACGTTCTGACTAGCGGGAGCTCCTACAATGAGCAGTTCTTC
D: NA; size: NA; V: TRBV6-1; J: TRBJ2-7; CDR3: CASSRGEGLNEQYF; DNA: TGTGCCAGCAGTAGGGGGGAGGGCCTCAACGAGCAGTACTTC
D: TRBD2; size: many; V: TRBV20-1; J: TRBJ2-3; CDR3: CSAKGLAGTDTQYF; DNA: TGCAGTGCTAAGGGCCTAGCGGGGACAGATACGCAGTATTTT
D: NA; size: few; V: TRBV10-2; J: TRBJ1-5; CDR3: CASSQQGNSNQPQHF; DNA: TGCGCCAGCAGTCAACAGGGAAACAGCAATCAGCCCCAGCATTTT
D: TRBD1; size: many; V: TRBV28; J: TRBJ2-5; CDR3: CASSAPPGTGVVETQYF; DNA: TGTGCCAGCAGTGCCCCACCCGGGACAGGGGTGGTAGAGACCCAGTACTTC
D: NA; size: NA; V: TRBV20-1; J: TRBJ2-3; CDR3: CSARQDTQYF; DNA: TGCAGTGCCCGCCAGGATACGCAGTATTTT
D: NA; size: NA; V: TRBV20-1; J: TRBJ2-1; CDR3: CSARDPRGGGNEQFF; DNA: TGCAGTGCTAGAGATCCTCGGGGAGGGGGTAATGAGCAGTTCTTC
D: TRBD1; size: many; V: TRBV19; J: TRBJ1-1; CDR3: CASSIGQGASGSEAFF; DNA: TGTGCCAGTAGTATCGGACAGGGGGCGTCAGGATCGGAAGCTTTCTTT
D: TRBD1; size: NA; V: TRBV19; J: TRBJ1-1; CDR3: CAITDRGSTEAFF; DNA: TGTGCCATTACGGACAGGGGGAGCACTGAAGCTTTCTTT